This passage covers 14 T cell receptor beta chains from one sample sequenced in a study of T cell responses to AZD1222 COVID-19 vaccine (dated by TCRdb to the early 2020s). What this sample's time point label stands for: baseline before first vaccination. This specimen's treatment or condition label, interpreted: meningococcal conjugate vaccine given as trial control. The library came from the immunoSEQ multiplex PCR assay. TCRdb retrieved this table from immuneACCESS and kept in-frame rearrangements only. Not all clones are present; in checked studies, unresolved V genes account for under half, and no reason is known for the remainder. For this sample the table gives about 160,000 clones, of which around 90% were detected only once. Around 4.4% of the sample belongs to the ten largest clones. Specimen: peripheral blood, collected on day 0 of MenACWY control vaccination. These receptors were collected from an adult in good health.

The chain links TRBV9 to TRBJ1-1, with D uncertain. Germline CDR1 and CDR2: SGDLS and YYNGEE. V lost 0 bases to trimming and J lost 2 bases, with 8 bases between them. The CDR3 spans 14 residues. The CDR3 reads CASSVATTNTEAFF. The CDR3 bases are TGTGCCAGCAGCGTAGCTACAACTAACACTGAAGCTTTCTTT.

The rearrangement uses TRBV29-1 and TRBJ2-3, with 8 positions matching TRBD2. This CDR3 spans 15 amino acids. With V trimmed by 4 bases and J by 4 bases, 10 bases remained unmatched. Germline V CDR1 and CDR2: SQVTM, ANQGSEA. In DNA form, the CDR3 reads TGCAGCGTTGCAGAGAGAACGGGAGGGGCAGATACGCAGTATTTT. Translated, it gives CSVAERTGGADTQYF.

V is TRBV18 and J is TRBJ1-1; D remains unclear. CDR3 length: 15 amino acids. Germline V gene lookup returns CDR1 KGHSH and CDR2 LQKENI. V lost 6 bases to trimming and J lost 1 base, with 15 bases between them. The DNA of the CDR3 is TGTGCCAGCTCCGTTCGGCAGAGGCAGAACACTGAAGCTTTCTTT. It is translated as CASSVRQRQNTEAFF.

V gene TRBV11-3 combines with J gene TRBJ1-2, with D hard to call. The CDR3 has 13 amino acids. Per germline, CDR1 SGHNT and CDR2 YENEEA. V was clipped by 2 bases and J by 3 bases, with 7 bases between them. Here the CDR3 reads CASSLPVDYGYTF. CDR3 bases: TGTGCCAGCAGCTTACCGGTTGACTATGGCTACACCTTC.

The rearrangement links TRBV7-3 to TRBJ1-4; TRBD1 matches at 8 bases. Germline assignment: CDR1 SGHTA and CDR2 FQGTGA. After removal of 5 bases from V and 7 bases from J, the junction contained 3 bases not matched to a gene. The CDR3 contains 13 residues. The CDR3 DNA sequence: TGTGCCAGCAGCCAGGGGGCGAGTGAAAAACTGTTTTTT. It encodes CASSQGASEKLFF.

This CDR3 is CARRRGGWGTRAYEQYF. The CDR3, as DNA: TGTGCCCGCCGCCGGGGGGGGTGGGGGACAAGAGCCTACGAGCAGTACTTC. This sequence joins TRBV27 and TRBJ2-7, with 8 positions matching TRBD2. Germline V gene data show CDR1 as MNHEY and CDR2 as SMNVEV (reference sequence). The V segment lost 11 bases and the J segment 2 bases; nucleotides outside the gene matches: 20. This CDR3 is built from 17 residues.

The chain uses TRBV24-1 and TRBJ2-1, with 10 bases matching TRBD2. The CDR3 has 17 residues. Per germline, CDR1 KGHDR and CDR2 SFDVKD. Losses at the gene ends were 1 base for V and 3 bases for J; bases not matched to a gene: 5. CDR3 residues: CATSDFRTSGFYNEQFF. Written as DNA, the CDR3 is TGTGCCACCAGTGATTTTAGGACTAGCGGCTTCTACAATGAGCAGTTCTTC.

The rearrangement joins TRBV7-9 to TRBJ1-1; D remains ambiguous. The germline V and J ends were trimmed by 8 bases and 1 base, with 8 bases remaining between them. Germline lookup yields CDR1 SEHNR and CDR2 FQNEAQ (reference sequence). The CDR3 loop spans 12 amino acids. The CDR3 region is CASGQENTEAFF. The DNA of the CDR3 is TGTGCCAGCGGTCAGGAGAACACTGAAGCTTTCTTT.

The chain's CDR3 is CASSLTERAGELFF. CDR3 coding DNA: TGTGCCAGCAGTTTAACCGAAAGGGCCGGGGAGCTGTTTTTT. The rearrangement links TRBV27 to TRBJ2-2; D uncertain. This CDR3 region has 14 residues. From germline, CDR1 is MNHEY and CDR2 SMNVEV (reference sequence). The V end was cut by 2 bases, the J end by 6 bases, with 10 bases between.

The chain combines TRBV5-6 with TRBJ1-6, with 10 bases that match TRBD1. The V gene end was trimmed by 4 bases and the J gene end by 9 bases; junction bases not matched to a gene: 7. The length of the CDR3 is 15 residues. Germline V gives CDR1 SGHDT, CDR2 YYEEEE. The CDR3 nucleotides are TGTGCCAGCAGCAATAGACAGGGGGCCATTTCACCCCTCCACTTT. Amino acid sequence: CASSNRQGAISPLHF.

V usage is TRBV5-1 and J usage is TRBJ1-1; the D is unclear. CDR3 length: 14 residues. Trimming pared 4 bases from V and 2 bases from J, leaving 12 bases between. The germline V gene encodes CDR1 SGHRS and CDR2 YFSETQ. The CDR3 sequence is CASSARRGNTEAFF. CDR3 DNA: TGCGCCAGCAGCGCCCGGCGGGGAAACACTGAAGCTTTCTTT.

This clone was recorded at least ten times. Other DNA variants within this sample encode the same CDR3. The DNA for the CDR3 is TGTGCCAGCAGTGAAGGACAGGGGACTGAAGCTTTCTTT. Its translation: CASSEGQGTEAFF. The chain links TRBV2 to TRBJ1-1; 8 bases are a match to TRBD1. CDR1 is SNHLY, CDR2 FYNNEI, per germline. The CDR3 loop spans 13 amino acids. With V trimmed by 1 base and J by 5 bases, 0 bases remained unmatched.

On this clone: Other nucleotide sequences from this sample produce the same CDR3. This chain links TRBV7-2 with TRBJ1-5; D not certain. CDR1 is SGHTA, CDR2 FQGNSA, per germline. The V end was cut by 1 base, the J end by 1 base, with 8 bases between. The CDR3 covers 15 residues. The CDR3 nucleotides read TGTGCCAGCAGCTTAGTTGTCAACAGCAATCAGCCCCAGCATTTT. This gives the protein CASSLVVNSNQPQHF.

This clone showed up just once. This chain joins TRBV11-3 and TRBJ1-1; a weak D match, TRBD1 (5 bases). This CDR3 is 12 amino acids long. Germline CDR1 SGHNT, CDR2 YENEEA. With 7 bases removed from V and 8 bases from J, the gap between germline ends came to 14 bases. The CDR3 is CASTLGGDEAFF. As DNA, the CDR3 is TGTGCCAGCACCCTGGGGGGGGACGAAGCTTTCTTT. The whole variable domain, remainder taken from reference TRBV11-3 and TRBJ1-1, is EAGVVQSPRYKIIEKKQPVAFWCNPISGHNTLYWYLQNLGQGPELLIRYENEEAVDDSQLPKDRFSAERLKGVDSTLKIQPAELGDSAVYLCASTLGGDEAFFGQGTRLTVV.